Described below is a single T cell receptor (beta chain) sequence and its context. The target antigen is unknown. Sequencing used immunoSEQ multiplex PCR; TCRdb keeps in-frame clones, though not all of them. The sample records roughly 2 million clones, roughly 96% being singletons. The record originates from a study of shared clonotypes between healthy human individuals. Study as a whole: Researchers assigned three CD4 naive, three CD4 memory, two CD8 naive and one CD8 memory plate to each donor.

Study-wide findings and caveats: Apart from blood, nothing was sampled; tissue repertoires likely differ. Sorted-subset samples were not fully sequenced, rarefaction indicated.

Free of recent acute infections or vaccinations, the donors were healthy HIV-negative adults. The CDR3 length is 14 residues. Looked up from germline, CDR1 is SEHNR and CDR2 is FQNEAQ (reference sequence). V was shortened by 3 bases and J by 0 bases, with 5 bases between the two germline ends. The gene calls are TRBV7-9 and TRBJ1-4; D unresolved. Sequencing input: naive CD4+ T cells sorted from blood. Regarding subset: CD45RA+ positively selected. The receptor comes from a man younger than 35 in good health. The CDR3 bases are TGTGCCAGCAGCTTCGGTACAACTAATGAAAAACTGTTTTTT. Its translation is CASSFGTTNEKLFF.